The present T cell receptor beta chain was sequenced within a study of cytomegalovirus exposure and HLA in healthy donors. Across the study: The study's early data release held roughly 91 million unique TCRs from HLA-typed donors. Overall study results and limits: In a later analysis, at a false discovery rate of 0.05, over 15,000 TCR beta sequences were associated with HLA alleles. Available immune exposure information was restricted to CMV serostatus only. Further analysis was carried out later, and it showed several of the most significant clusters appearing linked to common viral pathogens.

Comment on this clone: Antigen specificity is unknown.

The PCR was carried out with 60 Vbeta primers and 13 Jbeta primers. This table comes from immunoSEQ multiplex PCR, and its TCRdb copy is limited to in-frame clones, with some not included. Recorded for this sample: around 110,000 clones. V was cut by 4 bases and J by 2 bases, with 15 bases left in between. CDR3 size: 15 residues. CDR1 LGHNA and CDR2 YSLEER come from the germline V gene. The source is a man aged 25-45 years in good health and CMV-seronegative. The V call is TRBV4-3, the J call TRBJ2-7; D is possibly TRBD1 (5 bases). Sequencing used PBMCs. The CDR3 DNA is TGCGCCAGCAGCCCCAGCCAGGGAAGCGCCTACGAGCAGTACTTC. Protein sequence: CASSPSQGSAYEQYF.